The 17 T cell receptor beta chains below were found in one sample sequenced in a study of control samples from healthy donors and cancer patients. Clones were sequenced by immunoSEQ multiplex PCR, and TCRdb holds only the in-frame ones, with some missing. The sample yields roughly 18,000 clones, more than 70% seen once. The sequenced material came from PBMCs. All receptors come from a woman aged 65 to 85 with colorectal cancer.

The J gene is TRBJ2-5, the V gene TRBV27; the match to TRBD1 covers 9 bases. The germline V gene has CDR1 MNHEY and CDR2 SMNVEV (reference sequence). Trimming at V came to 7 bases and at J to 7 bases, leaving 10 bases not matched to a gene. This CDR3 spans 14 amino acids. In DNA, the CDR3 is TGTGCCAGCAATGGACAGGGGTCCTTGGGGACCCAGTACTTC. Encoded protein: CASNGQGSLGTQYF.

The J gene is TRBJ1-5, the V gene TRBV5-4, with TRBD1 as a possible D gene (5 bases). V lost 4 bases and J lost 1, with 9 bases in between. Germline V gene data show CDR1 as SGHNT and CDR2 as YYREEE (reference sequence). The CDR3 has 14 amino acids. CDR3 in amino acids: CASSPGPSNQPQHF. CDR3 sequence (DNA): TGTGCCAGCAGCCCAGGGCCAAGCAATCAGCCCCAGCATTTT.

The chain carries TRBV10-3 and TRBJ2-7; 9 nucleotides line up with TRBD2. V lost 7 bases to trimming and J lost 2 bases; unmatched junction nucleotides: 12. CDR1 and CDR2 (germline): ENHRY, SYGVKD. This CDR3 has 16 residues. CDR3 residues: CAITRGPAGGTYEQYF. CDR3 DNA: TGTGCCATCACCCGGGGTCCAGCGGGGGGCACCTACGAGCAGTACTTC.

This clone turned up a few times. The rearrangement joins TRBV25-1 to TRBJ2-1, with D tentatively TRBD2 (6 bases). The CDR3 has 15 amino acids. The germline CDR1 and CDR2 sequences are MGHDK and SYGVNS. Between the trimmed V and J ends, which lost 6 bases and 2 bases, there was a span of 14 bases. CDR3 region: CASSQVGGPYNEQFF. CDR3 coding DNA: TGTGCCAGCAGCCAGGTGGGGGGACCCTACAATGAGCAGTTCTTC.

The V and J genes are TRBV4-3 and TRBJ2-3, with D uncertain. The germline V gene encodes CDR1 LGHNA and CDR2 YSLEER. V was trimmed by 1 base and J by 6 bases, leaving 14 bases between them. The CDR3 sequence is 15 residues long. CDR3 residues: CASSQGAATGDTQYF. The CDR3, as DNA: TGCGCCAGCAGCCAAGGGGCTGCCACCGGGGATACGCAGTATTTT.

V usage is TRBV19 and J usage is TRBJ1-1; D remains ambiguous. Trimming took 2 bases from V and 1 from J, leaving 8 bases between them. Germline CDR1 LNHDA, CDR2 SQIVND (reference sequence). The CDR3 extends over 14 amino acids. The CDR3 nucleotides are TGTGCCAGTAGTATAAGAGGACCGAACACTGAAGCTTTCTTT. Protein product: CASSIRGPNTEAFF.

The rearrangement links TRBV14 to TRBJ1-1, with D maybe TRBD1 (6 bases). Trimming stripped 4 bases from V and 5 bases from J, with 11 bases between. CDR1 SGHDN and CDR2 FVKESK come from the germline V gene. The CDR3 covers 13 residues. The CDR3 DNA sequence: TGTGCCAGCAGCCTCGGACAGTGGACTGAAGCTTTCTTT. Translating it yields CASSLGQWTEAFF.

This chain connects TRBV19 to TRBJ1-2; 10 bases agree with TRBD1. Germline V lookup: CDR1 LNHDA, CDR2 SQIVND (reference sequence). This CDR3 is built from 14 residues. V gave up 6 bases and J gave up 7 bases; unmatched junction bases: 8. CDR3 protein: CASRDRGGSSGYTF. CDR3 nucleotides: TGTGCCAGTAGGGACAGGGGGGGGTCGTCTGGCTACACCTTC.

The V and J genes are TRBV30 and TRBJ2-1; D unresolved. Germline values: CDR1 GTSNPN, CDR2 SVGIG (reference sequence). The CDR3 loop spans 12 amino acids. V was clipped by 2 bases and J by 10 bases, with 12 bases between them. The CDR3 protein is CAWSIITREQFF. The CDR3 region has the DNA TGTGCCTGGAGTATAATCACCAGGGAGCAGTTCTTC.

The V and J genes are TRBV30 and TRBJ1-2; TRBD1 agrees at 11 bases. Germline V CDR1 and CDR2: GTSNPN, SVGIG (reference sequence). This CDR3 comprises 18 residues. The trim removed 3 bases at V and 1 base at J, leaving 13 bases unmatched. This chain's CDR3 is CAWSREDRGLSYNYGYTF. CDR3 in DNA: TGTGCCTGGAGCCGGGAGGACAGGGGGCTTTCCTATAACTATGGCTACACCTTC.

About this clone itself: One end of the junction does not line up with germline, which may come from a read error. The chain uses TRBV2 and TRBJ2-5; 11 bases match TRBD2. Germline lookup yields CDR1 SNHLY and CDR2 FYNNEI. The CDR3 consists of 15 residues. The CDR3 spells CASSRVPGLAAVVDF. In DNA form, the CDR3 reads TGTGCCAGCAGTCGGGTACCGGGACTAGCGGCTGTCGTCGACTTC.

This clone was seen a few times. The chain recombines TRBV5-1 with TRBJ1-2; D gene ambiguous. Germline CDR1 SGHRS, CDR2 YFSETQ. The CDR3 loop spans 14 amino acids. Trimming pared 1 base from V and 2 bases from J, leaving 9 bases between. Written as DNA, the CDR3 is TGCGCCAGCAGCTTGCGGTCCCCGAACTATGGCTACACCTTC. It encodes CASSLRSPNYGYTF.

The chain links TRBV18 to TRBJ2-7; 10 nucleotides line up with TRBD2. The junction had 8 bases not matched to a gene; V was cut back by 0 bases and J by 6 bases. In germline, CDR1 is KGHSH, CDR2 LQKENI. The CDR3 spans 16 residues. In DNA form, the CDR3 reads TGTGCCAGCTCACCACCGGGTTTAGCGGGAGGTGCCGAGCAGTACTTC. Protein sequence: CASSPPGLAGGAEQYF.

The rearrangement links TRBV27 to TRBJ2-1; D is perhaps TRBD2 (6 bases). This CDR3 contains 18 residues. Germline values: CDR1 MNHEY, CDR2 SMNVEV (reference sequence). Trimming removed 4 bases at V and 0 bases at J, with 19 bases between. As DNA, the CDR3 is TGTGCCAGCAGTTCCCTCGGGATGGCGGGACCCTCCTACAATGAGCAGTTCTTC. It codes for CASSSLGMAGPSYNEQFF.

V usage is TRBV7-2 and J usage is TRBJ1-1; possibly TRBD1 for D (5 bases). Germline assignment: CDR1 SGHTA and CDR2 FQGNSA. The germline V and J ends were trimmed by 2 bases and 5 bases, with 9 bases remaining between them. The CDR3 extends over 13 amino acids. The CDR3, as DNA: TGTGCCAGCAGCTTACCGGGGCGAACTGAAGCTTTCTTT. Its translation is CASSLPGRTEAFF.

This rearrangement joins TRBV4-3 to TRBJ1-1; D unclear. Germline-derived CDR1 and CDR2 are LGHNA and YSLEER. V was trimmed by 0 bases and J by 4 bases, leaving 9 bases between them. This CDR3 region has 14 residues. This CDR3 is CASSQEVRGTEAFF. The DNA of the CDR3 is TGCGCCAGCAGCCAAGAGGTCCGTGGCACTGAAGCTTTCTTT.

This rearrangement joins TRBV11-3 to TRBJ2-4; unclear D gene. The CDR3 loop spans 13 amino acids. Trimming removed 4 bases at V and 4 bases at J, with 8 bases between. CDR1 SGHNT and CDR2 YENEEA come from the germline V gene. The DNA of the CDR3 is TGTGCCAGCAGCTCCGGACGGAAAAACATTCAGTACTTC. Translating it yields CASSSGRKNIQYF.